Listed here are 23 T cell receptor beta chains from one sample, sequenced in a study of blood T cells in healthy people across ages. A second roughly 6 to 11 cycle PCR used barcoded and J-beta primers. TCRdb fed the 5' RACE reads into MiXCR, producing one record per CDR3 protein. Here the sample spans 1,800,000 or so distinct CDR3 sequences, approximately 39% being singletons. Source material: blood. The receptors shown here come from a human donor in good health.

The gene calls are TRBV6-5 and TRBJ2-2; no reliable D call. Trimming pared 6 bases from V and 3 bases from J, leaving 11 bases between. CDR3 length equals 14 residues. Per germline, CDR1 MNHEY and CDR2 SVGAGI. The CDR3 bases are TGTGCCAGCAGCTGGCTTTCGGACACCGGGGAGCTGTTTTTT. This sequence encodes CASSWLSDTGELFF.

This clonotype was observed a few times. This sequence joins TRBV13 and TRBJ2-3; TRBD2 aligns across 12 bases. This CDR3 spans 18 amino acids. After removal of 4 bases from V and 0 bases from J, the junction contained 8 bases not matched to a gene. CDR1 is PRHDT, CDR2 FYEKMQ, per germline (reference sequence). Here the CDR3 reads CASSYMTSGGTSTDTQYF. The CDR3 coding sequence is TGTGCCAGCAGCTACATGACTAGCGGGGGCACTAGCACAGATACGCAGTATTTT.

This chain uses TRBV12-3 or TRBV12-4 with TRBJ2-1; no definite D call. The CDR3 length is 12 residues. Deletions cut 7 bases from V and 7 bases from J, with 11 bases between. The CDR3, as DNA: TGTGCCAGCACCCCGACTGGGAATGAGCAGTTCTTC. Its protein is CASTPTGNEQFF.

This clonotype occurred a few times. The chain carries TRBV4-1 and TRBJ2-7; TRBD1 or TRBD2 may be the D gene (5 bases each). V lost 3 bases and J 4 bases, leaving 19 bases between the germline ends. The CDR3 is 16 residues long. Germline CDR1 reads MGHRA; CDR2 reads YSYEKL. The CDR3 spells CASSQGVRGSGYEQYF. Written as DNA, the CDR3 is TGCGCCAGCAGCCAGGGGGTTAGGGGTAGTGGGTACGAGCAGTACTTC.

The chain combines TRBV2 with TRBJ1-1; D remains unclear. The CDR3 contains 13 residues. V was cut by 1 base and J by 11 bases, with 14 bases left in between. Germline loops: CDR1 SNHLY, CDR2 FYNNEI. This chain's CDR3 is CASSEDPGPGAFF. DNA of the CDR3: TGTGCCAGCAGTGAAGATCCTGGCCCTGGGGCTTTCTTT. Drawing the rest from reference TRBV2 and TRBJ1-1, the complete variable domain is EPEVTQTPSHQVTQMGQEVILRCVPISNHLYFYWYRQILGQKVEFLVSFYNNEISEKSEIFDDQFSVERPDGSNFTLKIRSTKLEDSAMYFCASSEDPGPGAFFGQGTRLTVV.

About this clonotype: At one boundary the junction diverges from the germline segment, which might be a read error. The chain carries TRBV7-8 and TRBJ2-5; a weak D match, TRBD1 (6 bases). The CDR3 length is 15 residues. Germline V gene data show CDR1 as SGHVS and CDR2 as FQNEAQ. In DNA, the CDR3 is TGTGCCAGCAGCTTAATCGAGCGGACAGCAGAGGCCCAGTACTTC. It codes for CASSLIERTAEAQYF.

The chain couples TRBV9 to TRBJ2-1, with 8 bases that match TRBD2. The V gene's germline CDR1 is SGDLS and CDR2 YYNGEE. J was trimmed by 4 bases and V by 4 bases; bases with no gene match: 10. The CDR3 sequence is 16 residues long. The CDR3 here is CASSPGGNPIYNEQFF. The CDR3 DNA is TGTGCCAGCAGCCCGGGGGGGAACCCGATATACAATGAGCAGTTCTTC.

This clonotype was seen more than once but under ten times. The gene calls are TRBV29-1 and TRBJ2-1, with a tentative D call TRBD1 (6 bases). The V and J ends lost 4 bases and 7 bases respectively, with 14 bases between them. CDR1 is SQVTM and CDR2 is ANQGSEA in the germline V gene. The CDR3 spans 13 residues. The DNA for the CDR3 is TGCAGCGTTGTGGCAGCCAGGGGTAATGAGCAGTTCTTC. It specifies CSVVAARGNEQFF.

The chain has TRBV12-3 or TRBV12-4 and TRBJ2-1; weak D call: TRBD2 (6 bases). V was shortened by 6 bases and J by 4 bases, with 16 bases between the two germline ends. There are 15 residues in the CDR3. Here the CDR3 DNA reads TGTGCCAGCAGCCAAACTAGCTCGGATTACAATGAGCAGTTCTTC. It codes for CASSQTSSDYNEQFF.

The J gene is TRBJ2-6, the V gene TRBV5-1; a possible D gene is TRBD1 (6 bases). Trimming shortened V by 4 bases and J by 6 bases, and 14 bases separated the two germline ends. This CDR3 has 15 residues. Germline CDR1 is SGHRS and CDR2 is YFSETQ. CDR3 sequence: CASSAQGSEANVLTF. The CDR3 DNA is TGCGCCAGCAGCGCACAGGGTTCCGAGGCCAACGTCCTGACTTTC.

The chain joins TRBV29-1 to TRBJ2-7; D call uncertain. Between the trimmed V and J ends, which lost 0 bases and 1 base, there was a span of 10 bases. The CDR3 consists of 14 residues. The germline gives CDR1 SQVTM, CDR2 ANQGSEA. CDR3 amino acids: CSVEDLGDSYEQYF. As DNA, the CDR3 is TGCAGCGTTGAAGATCTTGGGGATTCCTACGAGCAGTACTTC.

The chain has TRBV20-1 and TRBJ1-2; D remains ambiguous. Germline V gives CDR1 DFQATT, CDR2 SNEGSKA (reference sequence). The ends were cut back, 0 bases at V and 2 bases at J, with 16 bases in the middle. There are 16 residues in the CDR3. The CDR3 coding sequence is TGCAGTGCTAGAGATTTGAATCGCGCGGGGAACTATGGCTACACCTTC. This encodes CSARDLNRAGNYGYTF.

The chain carries TRBV10-3 and TRBJ2-7; 8 bases map to TRBD1. Unmatched junction bases numbered 5, after V lost 3 bases and J lost 1 base. Germline CDR1 and CDR2: ENHRY and SYGVKD. The CDR3 has 15 residues. The CDR3 protein is CAISEGTGGSYEQYF. The CDR3 DNA sequence: TGTGCCATCAGTGAAGGGACAGGAGGGTCCTACGAGCAGTACTTC.

V gene TRBV10-3 combines with J gene TRBJ1-6; tentative D call: TRBD1 (6 bases). The CDR3 sequence is 16 residues long. Trimming cost V 2 bases and J 7 bases, with 15 bases left between them. Looked up from germline, CDR1 is ENHRY and CDR2 is SYGVKD. The CDR3 DNA is TGTGCCATCAGTGAGGGACAGCCTAGGGAGAATTCACCCCTCCACTTT. Translation: CAISEGQPRENSPLHF.

The chain recombines TRBV20-1 with TRBJ1-6, with 7 bases lining up with TRBD1. Trimming at V came to 5 bases and at J to 3 bases, leaving 7 bases not matched to a gene. The CDR3 is made up of 15 amino acids. CDR1 and CDR2 from the germline V gene are DFQATT and SNEGSKA (reference sequence). In nucleotides, the CDR3 is TGCAGTGCTCCGGCAGGGGGTAACTATAATTCACCCCTCCACTTT. As protein: CSAPAGGNYNSPLHF.

As regards this clonotype: The junction and the germline gene differ at one end; a read error may be behind it. The gene calls are TRBV6-2 or TRBV6-3 and TRBJ1-1; 7 nucleotides line up with TRBD1. The germline V gene has CDR1 MNHEY and CDR2 SVGEGT. This CDR3 comprises 16 residues. The CDR3 DNA reads TGTACCAGCAGTTACTTTCCGGGACAGATGAACACTGAAGCTTTCTTT. Residues: CTSSYFPGQMNTEAFF.

This clonotype appeared many times. The chain combines TRBV10-3 with TRBJ2-6; 11 positions agree with TRBD1. This CDR3 comprises 18 residues. The germline CDR1 and CDR2 sequences are ENHRY and SYGVKD. V was clipped by 3 bases and J by 0 bases; unmatched bases: 4. DNA of the CDR3: TGTGCCATCAGTGACGCCGGGACAGGGGGCTCTGGGGCCAACGTCCTGACTTTC. Translating it yields CAISDAGTGGSGANVLTF.

The J gene is TRBJ2-7, the V gene TRBV3-1; TRBD1 matches 10 bases. This CDR3 comprises 15 residues. V lost 5 bases and J lost 4; bases outside the gene matches: 8. Germline CDR1 reads LGHDT; CDR2 reads YNNKEL (reference sequence). Here the CDR3 DNA reads TGTGCCAGCAGCTCTACCGGGACAGGGGAATACGAGCAGTACTTC. Translating it yields CASSSTGTGEYEQYF.

The chain recombines TRBV6-2 or TRBV6-3 with TRBJ2-4; TRBD2 matches at 8 bases. The assigned J gene may be wrong: the sequence end matches TRBJ2-7 better. Germline CDR1 MNHEY, CDR2 SVGEGT. The CDR3 is made up of 14 amino acids. CDR3 protein: CASTDPGLDSEQYF. CDR3 bases: TGTGCCAGCACTGATCCGGGACTAGATTCCGAGCAGTACTTC.

Worth noting for this clonotype: At one end the junction does not follow the germline gene, possibly because of a read error. This chain connects TRBV5-8 to TRBJ1-4, with a weak D call TRBD1 (5 bases). Germline V gives CDR1 SGHTS, CDR2 YDEGEE. This CDR3 is 17 amino acids long. The chain's CDR3 is CASSSRTLSIANEKPFF. CDR3 coding DNA: TGTGCCAGCAGTTCTCGGACACTGAGCATCGCTAATGAAAAACCGTTTTTT. Complete variable domain (other parts from reference TRBV5-8 and TRBJ1-4): EAGVTQSPTHLIKTRGQQATLRCSPISGHTSVYWYQQALGLGLQFLLWYDEGEERNRGNFPPRFSGRQFPNYSSELNVNALELEDSALYLCASSSRTLSIANEKPFFGSGTQLSVL.

This chain joins TRBV7-9 and TRBJ2-1, with no clear D. The ends were cut back, 0 bases at V and 8 bases at J, with 8 bases in the middle. The CDR3 length is 13 residues. Germline loops: CDR1 SEHNR, CDR2 FQNEAQ (reference sequence). CDR3 amino acids: CASSLAILDEQFF. For the CDR3, the DNA is TGTGCCAGCAGCTTAGCGATTTTGGATGAGCAGTTCTTC. Supplemented by reference TRBV7-9 and TRBJ2-1, the full variable domain reads DTGVSQNPRHKITKRGQNVTFRCDPISEHNRLYWYRQTLGQGPEFLTYFQNEAQLEKSRLLSDRFSAERPKGSFSTLEIQRTEQGDSAMYLCASSLAILDEQFFGPGTRLTVL.

The J gene is TRBJ2-7, the V gene TRBV28, with a weak D call TRBD1 (5 bases). Germline V gives CDR1 MDHEN, CDR2 SYDVKM. CDR3 size: 15 residues. V gave up 2 bases and J gave up 7 bases, with 18 bases separating them. The CDR3 is CASSLLREYREEQYF. Written as DNA, the CDR3 is TGTGCCAGCAGTTTACTCAGGGAATATCGAGAGGAGCAGTACTTC.

This clonotype was seen a single time. The rearrangement uses TRBV7-2 and TRBJ2-1; D is possibly TRBD1 (7 bases). The CDR3 is 15 amino acids. V dropped 4 bases and J dropped 8 bases, with 18 bases sitting between them. Per germline, CDR1 SGHTA and CDR2 FQGNSA. The CDR3 here is CASSSYGGGDDEQFF. In DNA form, the CDR3 reads TGTGCCAGCAGCTCCTATGGAGGGGGCGACGATGAGCAGTTCTTC.